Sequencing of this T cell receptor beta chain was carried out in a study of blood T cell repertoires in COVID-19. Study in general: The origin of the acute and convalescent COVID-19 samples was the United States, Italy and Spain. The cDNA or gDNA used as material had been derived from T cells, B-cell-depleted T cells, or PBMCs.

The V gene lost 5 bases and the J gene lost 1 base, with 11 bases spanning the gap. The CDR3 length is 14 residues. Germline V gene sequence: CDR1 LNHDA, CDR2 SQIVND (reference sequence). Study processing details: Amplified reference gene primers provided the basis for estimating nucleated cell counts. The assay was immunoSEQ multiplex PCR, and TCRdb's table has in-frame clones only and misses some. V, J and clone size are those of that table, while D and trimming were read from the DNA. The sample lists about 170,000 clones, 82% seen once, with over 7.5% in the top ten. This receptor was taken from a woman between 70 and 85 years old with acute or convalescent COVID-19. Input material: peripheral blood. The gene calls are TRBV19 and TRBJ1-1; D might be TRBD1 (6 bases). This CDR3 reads CASSVETGNTEAFF. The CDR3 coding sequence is TGTGCCAGTAGTGTGGAGACAGGGAACACTGAAGCTTTCTTT.